These T cell receptor beta chains were read from a single sample in a study of patients and donors after allogeneic stem cell transplantation. TCRdb re-called the RT-PCR reads with MiXCR, one entry per CDR3 protein. This sample carries some 880,000 distinct CDR3 sequences, about 20% of them seen once, and the ten largest clones take roughly 6%. Material: blood, either unsorted or a sorted T cell fraction (not recorded which). These receptors all stem from a human donor who was either an allogeneic HSCT recipient or a stem cell or donor lymphocyte infusion donor (not recorded which). It is not recorded whose cells these are; they may come from a transplant donor. Both conserved end residues are part of each CDR3. The D gene is left open where the match is weak. Clone size is not always given. Where it is, it says once, few, many or a class for expanded clones.

DNA	CDR3	D	size	V	J
TGTGCCAGCAGCGTAACAGCGGCGCCCCAAGAGACCCAGTACTTC	CASSVTAAPQETQYF	NA	few	TRBV9	TRBJ2-5
TGTGCCAGCAGTCCGGGACCCCTCCACTTT	CASSPGPLHF	NA	few	TRBV12-3/TRBV12-4	TRBJ1-6
TGTGCCAGCAGTGGACAGTCAACTAATGAAAAACTGTTTTTT	CASSGQSTNEKLFF	NA	few	TRBV28	TRBJ1-4
TGTGCCAGCACACCCTTCTACGAGCAGTACTTC	CASTPFYEQYF	NA	NA	TRBV2	TRBJ2-7
TGTGCCACCCAAGACAGCCTTCCTCAGCCCCAGCATTTT	CATQDSLPQPQHF	NA	NA	TRBV10-3	TRBJ1-5
TGCAGTGCGTTAGACAGAGACTCCTACGAGCAGTACTTC	CSALDRDSYEQYF	NA	NA	TRBV20-1	TRBJ2-7
TGCAGCGTTGAGGGGAACAGCGAGCAGTACTTC	CSVEGNSEQYF	NA	many	TRBV29-1	TRBJ2-7
TGTGCCAGCAGCCTAAGGGCGGGACTAGCGGACACCGGGGAGCTGTTTTTT	CASSLRAGLADTGELFF	TRBD2	NA	TRBV7-3	TRBJ2-2
TGTGCTAGCGCTTACATTACTAAACCCCGGGCCTCTGAGCAGTTCTTC	CASAYITKPRASEQFF	NA	NA	TRBV12-5	TRBJ2-1
TGTGCCAGCAGTTACTCAGGGGGATTCACCGGGGAGCTGTTTTTT	CASSYSGGFTGELFF	NA	few	TRBV6-5	TRBJ2-2
TGTGCCAGCAGCTCCCGGACTAGCGCAAGGACCGGGGAGCTGTTTTTT	CASSSRTSARTGELFF	TRBD2	NA	TRBV13	TRBJ2-2
TGTGCCAGTACCTCAACAGGGTGGGTTCAGCCCCAGCATTTT	CASTSTGWVQPQHF	NA	few	TRBV19	TRBJ1-5
TGTGCCATCAGTGGAGGGGTAGGACTAGCGGGGGGCAGAGGGAATGAGCAGTTCTTC	CAISGGVGLAGGRGNEQFF	TRBD2	NA	TRBV10-3	TRBJ2-1
TGTGCCAGCAGGTCCGAGGGTCAAGAGACCCAGTACTTC	CASRSEGQETQYF	NA	few	TRBV6-1	TRBJ2-5
TGTGCTACAAGATCAAGCGAAACCTACGAGCAGTACTTC	CATRSSETYEQYF	NA	NA	TRBV25-1	TRBJ2-7
TGCAGCGTTGAGACTAGCGGGGAGACAGATACGCAGTATTTT	CSVETSGETDTQYF	TRBD2	NA	TRBV29-1	TRBJ2-3
TGCGCCAGCAGTGTTCAGCAAGAGACCCAGTACTTC	CASSVQQETQYF	NA	NA	TRBV10-2	TRBJ2-5
TGTGCCAGCAGCCCGTCAGGGGGATCGAGCAATCAGCCCCAGCATTTT	CASSPSGGSSNQPQHF	TRBD1	few	TRBV7-9	TRBJ1-5
TGTGCCAGCAGCCGAGCAGCGGGTCTCACAGATACGCAGTATTTT	CASSRAAGLTDTQYF	NA	NA	TRBV3-1	TRBJ2-3
TGTGCCATCAGTGGAGCAGGGAGCGGGGAGCTGTTTTTT	CAISGAGSGELFF	NA	NA	TRBV10-3	TRBJ2-2